A selection of T cell receptor beta chains follows, all from one sample in a study of OX40 agonist ivuxolimab in advanced cancers. Repertoires were generated with immunoSEQ multiplex PCR, while TCRdb's copy carries only in-frame clones and drops some. The sample shows about 80,000 clones, 84% of them seen only once. Here the sequenced sample was CD4+ or CD8+ T cells sorted from blood, taken in a trial of the OX40 agonist ivuxolimab. Receptors originate from an adult with an advanced solid tumor such as melanoma, head and neck, liver or kidney cancer. CDR3s include the opening cysteine and the closing phenylalanine or tryptophan.

len	v_gene	j_gene	CDR3aa
14	TRBV6-5	TRBJ2-7	CASRRGGGANEQYF
15	TRBV28	TRBJ1-2	CASRGDRGRYHGYTF
14	TRBV5-1	TRBJ2-5	CASSLAGRLETQYF
15	TRBV10-3	TRBJ1-3	CAIRSRDSSGNTIYF
13	TRBV18	TRBJ2-3	CASSPPVHDTQYF
16	TRBV30	TRBJ2-7	CAWSASRGRSSYEQYF
16	TRBV27	TRBJ1-5	CASSLLGTGSNQPQHF
16	TRBV19	TRBJ2-5	CASSMSLAGYQETQYF
17	TRBV7-9	TRBJ2-2	CASSLGTSGKSTGELFF
14	TRBV2	TRBJ1-5	CASSADRGNQPQHF
15	TRBV6-1	TRBJ1-5	CASSDGQVSNQPQHF
14	TRBV19	TRBJ1-1	CASSIWRENTEAFF
14	TRBV7-9	TRBJ2-3	CASSWTTSTDTQYF